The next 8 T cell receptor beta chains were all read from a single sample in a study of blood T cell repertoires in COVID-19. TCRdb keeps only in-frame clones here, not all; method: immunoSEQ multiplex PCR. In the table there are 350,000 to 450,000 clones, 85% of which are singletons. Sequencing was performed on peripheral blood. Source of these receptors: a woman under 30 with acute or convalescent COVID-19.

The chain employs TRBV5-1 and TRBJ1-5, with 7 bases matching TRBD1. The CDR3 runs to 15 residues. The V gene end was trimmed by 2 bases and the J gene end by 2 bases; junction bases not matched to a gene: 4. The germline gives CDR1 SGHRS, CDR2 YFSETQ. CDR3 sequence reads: CASSLAGGGNQPQHF. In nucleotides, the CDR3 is TGCGCCAGCAGCTTAGCAGGGGGTGGCAATCAGCCCCAGCATTTT. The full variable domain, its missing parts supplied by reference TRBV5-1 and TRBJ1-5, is KAGVTQTPRYLIKTRGQQVTLSCSPISGHRSVSWYQQTPGQGLQFLFEYFSETQRNKGNFPGRFSGRQFSNSRSEMNVSTLELGDSALYLCASSLAGGGNQPQHFGDGTRLSIL.

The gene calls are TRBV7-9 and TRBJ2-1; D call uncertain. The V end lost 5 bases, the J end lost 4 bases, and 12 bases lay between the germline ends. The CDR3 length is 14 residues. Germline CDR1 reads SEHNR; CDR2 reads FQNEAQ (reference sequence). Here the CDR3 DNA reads TGTGCCAGCAGCCCGCCGACTCCTTACAATGAGCAGTTCTTC. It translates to CASSPPTPYNEQFF.

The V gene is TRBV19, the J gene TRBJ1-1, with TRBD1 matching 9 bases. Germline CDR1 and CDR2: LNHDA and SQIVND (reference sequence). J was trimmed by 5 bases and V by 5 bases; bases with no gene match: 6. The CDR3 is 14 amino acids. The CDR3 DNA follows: TGTGCCAGTAGTCTACAGGGGGCGCGGACTGAAGCTTTCTTT. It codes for CASSLQGARTEAFF.

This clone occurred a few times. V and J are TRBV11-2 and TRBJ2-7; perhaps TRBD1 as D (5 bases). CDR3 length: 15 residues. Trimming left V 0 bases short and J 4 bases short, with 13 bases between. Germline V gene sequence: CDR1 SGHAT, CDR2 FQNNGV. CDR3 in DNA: TGTGCCAGCAGCTTAGAAGGCCAGGGCCGATACGAGCAGTACTTC. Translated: CASSLEGQGRYEQYF.

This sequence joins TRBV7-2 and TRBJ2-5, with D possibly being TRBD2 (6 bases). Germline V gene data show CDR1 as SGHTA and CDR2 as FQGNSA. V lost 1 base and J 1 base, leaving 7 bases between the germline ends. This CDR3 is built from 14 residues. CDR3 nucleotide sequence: TGTGCCAGCAGCTTAGAGCGGGCCCAAGAGACCCAGTACTTC. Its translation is CASSLERAQETQYF.

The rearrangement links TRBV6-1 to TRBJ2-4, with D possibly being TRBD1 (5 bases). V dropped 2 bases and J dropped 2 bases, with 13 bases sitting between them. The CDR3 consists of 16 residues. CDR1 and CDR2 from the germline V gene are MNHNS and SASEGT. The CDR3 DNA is TGTGCCAGCAGTGAATGGAGCAGGGTGACCAAAAACATTCAGTACTTC. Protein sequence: CASSEWSRVTKNIQYF.

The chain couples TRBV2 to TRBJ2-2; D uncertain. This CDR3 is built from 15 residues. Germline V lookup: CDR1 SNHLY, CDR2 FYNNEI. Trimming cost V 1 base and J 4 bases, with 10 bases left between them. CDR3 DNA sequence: TGTGCCAGCAGTGAAGGGCGCTCGGGCACCGGGGAGCTGTTTTTT. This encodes CASSEGRSGTGELFF.

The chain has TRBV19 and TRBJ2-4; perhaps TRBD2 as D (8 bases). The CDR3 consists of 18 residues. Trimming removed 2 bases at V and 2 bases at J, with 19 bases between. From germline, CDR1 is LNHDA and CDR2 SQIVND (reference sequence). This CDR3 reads CASSIFSGGGPTKNIQYF. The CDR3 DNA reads TGTGCCAGTAGTATATTTTCGGGAGGGGGCCCAACCAAAAACATTCAGTACTTC. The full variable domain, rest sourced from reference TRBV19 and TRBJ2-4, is DGGITQSPKYLFRKEGQNVTLSCEQNLNHDAMYWYRQDPGQGLRLIYYSQIVNDFQKGDIAEGYSVSREKKESFPLTVTSAQKNPTAFYLCASSIFSGGGPTKNIQYFGAGTRLSVL.